A selection of T cell receptor beta chains follows, all from one sample in a study of blood T cell repertoires in COVID-19. The repertoire was sequenced with immunoSEQ multiplex PCR; TCRdb's copy has only in-frame clones and lacks some. The sample gives about 190,000 clones, about nine tenths of which show up once; about 4% is in the top ten. Source material: peripheral blood. The receptors were sampled from a woman in her 30s with acute or convalescent COVID-19. CDR3s include the opening cysteine and the closing phenylalanine or tryptophan. Fields, in order: CDR3 length, V gene, CDR3 protein.

cdr3_length: 16; v_call: TRBV7-3; cdr3_aa: CASSLGTGESNQPQHF
cdr3_length: 12; v_call: TRBV11-3; cdr3_aa: CASSFGGDTQYF
cdr3_length: 14; v_call: TRBV7-6; cdr3_aa: CASSSSETYNEQFF
cdr3_length: 13; v_call: TRBV24-1; cdr3_aa: CATSDPGRGRAFF
cdr3_length: 14; v_call: TRBV5-4; cdr3_aa: CASSTATGAYEQYF
cdr3_length: 15; v_call: TRBV6-4; cdr3_aa: CASSRGLAGFNEQFF
cdr3_length: 14; v_call: TRBV7-9; cdr3_aa: CASSRQGSGETQYF
cdr3_length: 13; v_call: TRBV12-5; cdr3_aa: CASGLVGGTEAFF
cdr3_length: 11; v_call: TRBV6-5; cdr3_aa: CASRQAPEAFF
cdr3_length: 15; v_call: TRBV6-5; cdr3_aa: CASSWREQGTGELFF
cdr3_length: 14; v_call: TRBV28; cdr3_aa: CASSSSKGGETQYF
cdr3_length: 15; v_call: TRBV5-3; cdr3_aa: CARSTLYVSYNEQFF
cdr3_length: 15; v_call: TRBV7-3; cdr3_aa: CASIKEAGSKNIQYF
cdr3_length: 10; v_call: TRBV19; cdr3_aa: CASSLVEQYF
cdr3_length: 15; v_call: TRBV2; cdr3_aa: CASSEARQGAGGYTF
cdr3_length: 16; v_call: TRBV10-1; cdr3_aa: CASSESLSTGYEGYTF
cdr3_length: 16; v_call: TRBV7-2; cdr3_aa: CASRTRLAGGSYEQYF
cdr3_length: 16; v_call: TRBV18; cdr3_aa: CASSPPSAGKYNEQFF
cdr3_length: 16; v_call: TRBV5-4; cdr3_aa: CASRPTTDRGGNEQFF
cdr3_length: 14; v_call: TRBV28; cdr3_aa: CASSSTDGQETQYF
cdr3_length: 15; v_call: TRBV18; cdr3_aa: CASSPPGGLTDTQYF
cdr3_length: 19; v_call: TRBV18; cdr3_aa: CASSFVGLAGELGRTEQFF
cdr3_length: 11; v_call: TRBV20-1; cdr3_aa: CSARPGETQYF
cdr3_length: 13; v_call: TRBV10-3; cdr3_aa: CAIRFRDSNEQFF
cdr3_length: 13; v_call: TRBV28; cdr3_aa: CASMSFSNQPQHF
cdr3_length: 13; v_call: TRBV7-9; cdr3_aa: CALADYSNQPQHF
cdr3_length: 13; v_call: TRBV7-9; cdr3_aa: CASSARANYGYTF
cdr3_length: 14; v_call: TRBV4-2; cdr3_aa: CASSLRGDNSPLHF
cdr3_length: 13; v_call: TRBV6-5; cdr3_aa: CASLGWGHYEQYF
cdr3_length: 12; v_call: TRBV18; cdr3_aa: CASSLVGYEQYF
cdr3_length: 11; v_call: TRBV6-5; cdr3_aa: CASRPLEEQYF
cdr3_length: 15; v_call: TRBV4-2; cdr3_aa: CASSQDIQGMNTQYF
cdr3_length: 13; v_call: TRBV11-1; cdr3_aa: CASRLYENTEAFF